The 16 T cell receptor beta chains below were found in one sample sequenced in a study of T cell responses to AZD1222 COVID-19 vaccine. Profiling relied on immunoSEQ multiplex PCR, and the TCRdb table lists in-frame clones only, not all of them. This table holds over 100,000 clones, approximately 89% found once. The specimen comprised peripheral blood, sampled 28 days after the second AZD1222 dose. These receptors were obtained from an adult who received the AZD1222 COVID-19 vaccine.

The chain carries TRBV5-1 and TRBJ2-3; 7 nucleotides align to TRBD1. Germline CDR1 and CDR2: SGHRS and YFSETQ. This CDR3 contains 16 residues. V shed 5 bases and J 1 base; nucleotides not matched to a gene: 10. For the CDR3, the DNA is TGCGCCAGCAGACCACACCTAGGACAGGGCACAGATACGCAGTATTTT. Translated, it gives CASRPHLGQGTDTQYF.

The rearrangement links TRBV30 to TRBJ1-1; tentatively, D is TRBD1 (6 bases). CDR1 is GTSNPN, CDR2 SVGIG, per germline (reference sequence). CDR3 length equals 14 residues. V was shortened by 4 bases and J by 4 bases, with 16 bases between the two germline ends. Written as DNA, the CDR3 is TGTGCCTGGAAGGTTCAGGGGAGACTCACTGAAGCTTTCTTT. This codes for CAWKVQGRLTEAFF.

The CDR3 sequence: CASATRGNSPLHF. In DNA, the CDR3 is TGTGCCAGCGCCACCCGGGGGAACTCACCCCTCCACTTT. The chain employs TRBV11-2 and TRBJ1-6; D is perhaps TRBD1 (5 bases). V lost 8 bases, J lost 10 bases, and 15 bases lay in between. Per the germline V gene, CDR1 is SGHAT and CDR2 is FQNNGV. The CDR3 is 13 amino acids.

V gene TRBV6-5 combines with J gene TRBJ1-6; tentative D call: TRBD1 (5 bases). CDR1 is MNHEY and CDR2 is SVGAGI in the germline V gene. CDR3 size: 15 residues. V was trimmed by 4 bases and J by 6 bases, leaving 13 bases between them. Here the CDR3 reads CASSSLGTVNSPLHF. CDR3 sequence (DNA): TGTGCCAGCAGTTCCCTAGGGACGGTTAATTCACCCCTCCACTTT.

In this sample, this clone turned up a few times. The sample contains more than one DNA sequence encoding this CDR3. CDR3 protein: CSARELYGYTF. The CDR3 nucleotides are TGCAGTGCTAGAGAACTATATGGCTACACCTTC. The chain recombines TRBV20-1 with TRBJ1-2; D is unresolved. The CDR3 is made up of 11 amino acids. Germline V gives CDR1 DFQATT, CDR2 SNEGSKA (reference sequence). V was trimmed by 0 bases and J by 5 bases, leaving 4 bases between them.

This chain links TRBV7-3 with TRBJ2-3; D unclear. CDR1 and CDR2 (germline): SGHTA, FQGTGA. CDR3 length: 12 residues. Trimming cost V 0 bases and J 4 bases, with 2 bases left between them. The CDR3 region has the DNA TGTGCCAGCAGCTTAACATCAGATACGCAGTATTTT. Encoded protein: CASSLTSDTQYF.

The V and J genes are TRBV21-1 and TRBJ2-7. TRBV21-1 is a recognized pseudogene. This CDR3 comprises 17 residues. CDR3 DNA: TGTGCCAGCAGCAAAGCGCCCTGGACCAGCTTTCAAGACGAGCAGTACTTC. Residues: CASSKAPWTSFQDEQYF.

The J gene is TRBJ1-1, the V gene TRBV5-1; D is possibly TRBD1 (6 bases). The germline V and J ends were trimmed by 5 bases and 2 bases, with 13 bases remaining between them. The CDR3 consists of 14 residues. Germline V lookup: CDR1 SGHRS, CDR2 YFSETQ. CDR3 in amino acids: CASSTGTQNTEAFF. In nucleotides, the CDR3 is TGCGCCAGCAGTACCGGGACACAAAACACTGAAGCTTTCTTT.

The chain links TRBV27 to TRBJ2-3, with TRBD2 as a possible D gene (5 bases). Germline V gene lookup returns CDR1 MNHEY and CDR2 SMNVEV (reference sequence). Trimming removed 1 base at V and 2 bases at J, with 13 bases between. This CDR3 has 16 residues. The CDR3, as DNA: TGTGCCAGCAGTTTATATACGAGCGGAAACACAGATACGCAGTATTTT. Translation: CASSLYTSGNTDTQYF.

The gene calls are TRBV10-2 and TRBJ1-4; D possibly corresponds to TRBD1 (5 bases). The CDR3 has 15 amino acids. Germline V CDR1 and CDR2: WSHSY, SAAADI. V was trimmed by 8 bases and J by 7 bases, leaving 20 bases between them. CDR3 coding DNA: TGCGCCAGCGGTGTAATGGGCTTAAGGGGTGAAAAACTGTTTTTT. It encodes CASGVMGLRGEKLFF.

The CDR3 protein is CASSSPPVREKLFF. The DNA of the CDR3 is TGTGCCAGCAGCTCCCCTCCTGTGAGGGAAAAACTGTTTTTT. The chain uses TRBV28 and TRBJ1-4; unclear D gene. CDR3 length: 14 residues. V shed 6 bases and J shed 8 bases, with 16 bases lying between them. The V gene's germline CDR1 is MDHEN and CDR2 SYDVKM.

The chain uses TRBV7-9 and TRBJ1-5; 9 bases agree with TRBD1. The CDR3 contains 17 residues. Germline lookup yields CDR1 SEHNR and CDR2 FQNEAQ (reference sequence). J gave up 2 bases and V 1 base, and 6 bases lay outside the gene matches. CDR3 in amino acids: CASSLGGGTGRNQPQHF. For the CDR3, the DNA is TGTGCCAGCAGCTTAGGGGGCGGGACAGGGCGCAATCAGCCCCAGCATTTT.

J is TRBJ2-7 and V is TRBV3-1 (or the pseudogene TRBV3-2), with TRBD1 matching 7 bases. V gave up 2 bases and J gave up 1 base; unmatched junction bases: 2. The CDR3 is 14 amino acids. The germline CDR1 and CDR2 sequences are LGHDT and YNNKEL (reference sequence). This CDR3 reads CASSQYRGSYEQYF. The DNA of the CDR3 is TGTGCCAGCAGCCAATACAGGGGATCCTACGAGCAGTACTTC.

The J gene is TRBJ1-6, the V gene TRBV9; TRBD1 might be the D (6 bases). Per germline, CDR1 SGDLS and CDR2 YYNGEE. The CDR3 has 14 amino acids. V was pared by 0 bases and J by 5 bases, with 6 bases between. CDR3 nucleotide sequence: TGTGCCAGCAGCGTAGGGACAGATAATTCACCCCTCCACTTT. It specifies CASSVGTDNSPLHF.

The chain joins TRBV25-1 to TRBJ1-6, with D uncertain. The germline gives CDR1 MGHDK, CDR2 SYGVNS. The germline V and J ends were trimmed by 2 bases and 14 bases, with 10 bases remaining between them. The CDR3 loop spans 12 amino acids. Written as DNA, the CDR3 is TGTGCCAGCAGTGAAAACTTGGGAGCCCTCCACTTT. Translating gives CASSENLGALHF.

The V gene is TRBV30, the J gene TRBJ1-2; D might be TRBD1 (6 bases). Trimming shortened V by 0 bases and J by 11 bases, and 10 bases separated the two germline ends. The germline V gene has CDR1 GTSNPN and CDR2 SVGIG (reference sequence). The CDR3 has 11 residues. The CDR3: CAWSVPRGYTF. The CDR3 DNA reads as TGTGCCTGGAGTGTACCAAGGGGGTACACCTTC. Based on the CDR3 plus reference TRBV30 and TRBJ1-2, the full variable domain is SQTIHQWPATLVQPVGSPLSLECTVEGTSNPNLYWYRQAAGRGLQLLFYSVGIGQISSEVPQNLSASRPQDRQFILSSKKLLLSDSGFYLCAWSVPRGYTFGSGTRLTVV.